These 25 T cell receptor beta chains were all obtained from the same sample, sequenced in a study of CXCR3-negative and CXCR3-positive naive CD8 T cells. UMI-labeled TRB cDNA libraries were prepared by 5' RACE. TCRdb re-called the 5' RACE reads, yielding one record per CDR3 amino acid sequence without DNA. The sample table includes roughly 100,000 distinct CDR3 sequences. The specimen sequenced was naive CXCR3- CD8+ T cells from blood. Subset indicated: CD45RO-CCR7+CD27+CD95- naive CD8+ T cells lacking CXCR3 (TNR3-). These receptors came from a human donor in good health. Some clones in this sample may be carry-over from other donors' samples.

This chain uses TRBV21-1 with TRBJ1-5; the D call from TCRdb, TRBD1, cannot be confirmed without DNA. TRBV21-1 is tagged as a pseudogene. CDR3 length equals 19 residues. CDR3 sequence: CASSKDGQQSAYSNQPQHF.

CDR3 amino acids: CASSLTDSGNTIYF. The chain uses TRBV12-3 or TRBV12-4 and TRBJ1-3. The CDR3 consists of 14 residues.

This chain uses TRBV5-4 with TRBJ2-3. The CDR3 contains 13 residues. CDR1 is SGHNT, CDR2 YYREEE, per germline (reference sequence). The CDR3 reads CASSLRVADTQYF.

The rearrangement joins TRBV7-7 to TRBJ2-1; there is no DNA to check the TCRdb D call of TRBD2. Germline V gene lookup returns CDR1 SSHAT and CDR2 FNYEAQ (reference sequence). The CDR3 consists of 15 residues. The CDR3 region is CASSPGTDSYNEQFF.

The chain uses TRBV20-1 and TRBJ1-2. The CDR3 spans 11 residues. The germline CDR1 and CDR2 sequences are DFQATT and SNEGSKA (reference sequence). This CDR3 is CSARVLHGYTF.

The chain employs TRBV23-1 and TRBJ2-7. TRBV23-1 is recorded as an ORF, its role being uncertain. This CDR3 is 14 amino acids long. The CDR3 region is CASSQSKIFYEQYF.

The V call is TRBV24-1, the J call TRBJ2-2; TCRdb picks TRBD2, but there is no DNA to check that call. In germline, CDR1 is KGHDR, CDR2 SFDVKD. The CDR3 loop spans 15 amino acids. The CDR3 loop reads CATSDSTLETGELFF.

This chain joins TRBV6-4 and TRBJ2-1; TCRdb gives TRBD2 as the D gene, but with no DNA this cannot be confirmed. CDR1 and CDR2 from the germline V gene are MRHNA and SNTAGT. The length of the CDR3 is 15 residues. Here the CDR3 reads CASSPLAGAVNEQFF.

This chain uses TRBV7-6 with TRBJ2-1; TCRdb designates TRBD2, a call that cannot be tested without DNA. Looked up from germline, CDR1 is SGHVS and CDR2 is FNYEAQ. CDR3 length: 13 residues. The CDR3 protein is CASSGGAGGEQFF. The full variable domain, in which reference TRBV7-6 and TRBJ2-1 provide the parts outside the CDR3, is GAGVSQSPRYKVTKRGQDVALRCDPISGHVSLYWYRQALGQGPEFLTYFNYEAQQDKSGLPNDRFSAERPEGSISTLTIQRTEQRDSAMYRCASSGGAGGEQFFGPGTRLTVL.

The rearrangement links TRBV20-1 to TRBJ1-2; the D gene TCRdb calls, TRBD1, cannot be checked with no DNA. Germline loops: CDR1 DFQATT, CDR2 SNEGSKA (reference sequence). The CDR3 has 14 amino acids. The CDR3 protein is CSATDRGYNYGYTF.

Here the CDR3 reads CASSVVPGEVNEQFF. The chain is built from TRBV9 and TRBJ2-1; TCRdb proposes TRBD1, but this gene call is untestable without DNA. The V gene's germline CDR1 is SGDLS and CDR2 YYNGEE. The CDR3 is 15 residues long.

The chain joins TRBV5-5 to TRBJ1-2; TCRdb's D gene call, TRBD1, goes unchecked for lack of DNA. Germline values: CDR1 SGHKS, CDR2 YYEKEE (reference sequence). The CDR3 is 16 residues long. The CDR3 sequence: CASSTYGGDYNYGYTF.

V and J are TRBV6-5 and TRBJ2-7; lacking DNA, the TRBD1 call made by TCRdb goes unchecked. This CDR3 region has 15 residues. Germline V gene sequence: CDR1 MNHEY, CDR2 SVGAGI. CDR3 amino acids: CASRTATGDYYEQYF.

The CDR3 sequence is CASTESWGGSYNEQFF. The chain uses TRBV6-2 or TRBV6-3 and TRBJ2-1. Germline CDR1 is MNHEY and CDR2 is SVGEGT. The CDR3 runs to 16 residues.

V and J are TRBV5-6 and TRBJ1-1. Germline V gene data show CDR1 as SGHDT and CDR2 as YYEEEE. The CDR3 covers 15 residues. The CDR3 here is CASSLTVRDSPEAFF. The variable domain in full, with the rest retrieved from reference TRBV5-6 and TRBJ1-1, is DAGVTQSPTHLIKTRGQQVTLRCSPKSGHDTVSWYQQALGQGPQFIFQYYEEEERQRGNFPDRFSGHQFPNYSSELNVNALLLGDSALYLCASSLTVRDSPEAFFGQGTRLTVV.

The chain joins TRBV7-3 to TRBJ2-7; TCRdb selects TRBD1, and the lack of DNA leaves this call unchecked. Per germline, CDR1 SGHTA and CDR2 FQGTGA. The CDR3 contains 12 residues. CDR3 sequence reads: CASSQIGEEQYF.

V and J are TRBV19 and TRBJ1-2; with no DNA, the TCRdb D assignment of TRBD1 cannot be verified. Germline V gene lookup returns CDR1 LNHDA and CDR2 SQIVND (reference sequence). CDR3 length: 15 amino acids. This CDR3 reads CASRGLQGANYGYTF.

The chain is built from TRBV9 and TRBJ2-7. This CDR3 is built from 15 residues. Per germline, CDR1 SGDLS and CDR2 YYNGEE. The CDR3 here is CASSVGYDRSYEQYF. The full variable domain, rest sourced from reference TRBV9 and TRBJ2-7, is DSGVTQTPKHLITATGQRVTLRCSPRSGDLSVYWYQQSLDQGLQFLIQYYNGEERAKGNILERFSAQQFPDLHSELNLSSLELGDSALYFCASSVGYDRSYEQYFGPGTRLTVT.

CDR3 residues: CASTESLGGSYNEQFF. V usage is TRBV6-2 or TRBV6-3 and J usage is TRBJ2-1. The CDR3 has 16 amino acids. Germline V gives CDR1 MNHEY, CDR2 SVGEGT.

The chain couples TRBV29-1 to TRBJ2-7; TCRdb returns TRBD2, unconfirmable since there is no DNA. Germline V lookup: CDR1 SQVTM, CDR2 ANQGSEA. The CDR3 loop spans 14 amino acids. This chain's CDR3 is CSVQGLATLYEQYF.

This chain joins TRBV29-1 and TRBJ1-3; as DNA is missing, the TRBD1 call by TCRdb cannot be tested. Germline CDR1 reads SQVTM; CDR2 reads ANQGSEA. The CDR3 runs to 19 residues. The CDR3 region is CSVLYPNTGRRSSGNTIYF.

The chain uses TRBV6-2 or TRBV6-3 and TRBJ2-7; TCRdb lists TRBD1, though no DNA is available to test this call. The germline V gene encodes CDR1 MNHEY and CDR2 SVGEGT. The CDR3 contains 18 residues. The CDR3 loop is CASSYGPLGGRSSYEQYF.

The J gene is TRBJ1-1, the V gene TRBV12-3 or TRBV12-4; TCRdb's D gene call, TRBD1, goes unchecked for lack of DNA. This CDR3 is 13 amino acids long. The CDR3 sequence is CASGWDRGLEAFF.

The rearrangement uses TRBV29-1 and TRBJ2-7; TCRdb's D gene call, TRBD2, goes unchecked for lack of DNA. This CDR3 comprises 14 residues. Germline V gene data show CDR1 as SQVTM and CDR2 as ANQGSEA. The CDR3 sequence is CSVVPGLALYEQYF.

The chain links TRBV30 to TRBJ2-1; the D call of TRBD1 rests on TCRdb alone, since no DNA is present to check it. CDR1 GTSNPN and CDR2 SVGIG come from the germline V gene (reference sequence). CDR3 length equals 14 residues. The chain's CDR3 is CAWFPGGAYNEQFF.